This T cell receptor (beta chain) was recorded in a study of blood T cell repertoires in COVID-19. The assay was immunoSEQ multiplex PCR, and TCRdb's table has in-frame clones only and misses some. The sample contains 250,000 or so clones, 84% of which appear only once. Germline CDR1 ENHRY, CDR2 SYGVKD. The V gene end was trimmed by 7 bases and the J gene end by 6 bases; junction bases not matched to a gene: 12. The CDR3 has 14 amino acids. The sequencing sample was made of peripheral blood. This receptor was identified in a woman aged 40 to 50 who had recovered from COVID-19. This chain connects TRBV10-3 to TRBJ2-7, with 7 bases matching TRBD1. CDR3 in amino acids: CAIMRQGRAGEQYF. In nucleotides, the CDR3 is TGTGCCATCATGCGACAGGGACGGGCCGGCGAGCAGTACTTC.